This T cell receptor (beta chain) was identified in a study of CD8 T cells in ankylosing spondylitis. Broader study findings: Ankylosing spondylitis blood appeared to be characterized by a TCR beta motif of 8 or 9 highly homologous variants. Disease-linked clones reportedly concentrated significantly in matched ankylosing spondylitis synovial fluid.

In TCRdb, the 5' RACE reads were re-called with MiXCR into one record per CDR3 protein. The table has about 540,000 distinct CDR3 sequences, about 13% seen once; the top ten hold almost 7%. This clonotype was counted between two and nine times. Its matching antigen is unknown. This CDR3 comprises 14 residues. Trimming shortened V by 4 bases and J by 4 bases, and 14 bases separated the two germline ends. Germline loops: CDR1 SQVTM, CDR2 ANQGSEA. This rearrangement joins TRBV29-1 to TRBJ2-1, with D possibly being TRBD1 (6 bases). The specimen was blood, either unsorted or a sorted T cell fraction (not recorded which). The TCR comes from a male donor with ankylosing spondylitis. CDR3 region: CSVGSGHMYNEQFF. CDR3 DNA sequence: TGCAGCGTTGGTTCGGGACATATGTACAATGAGCAGTTCTTC.